What follows is one T cell receptor (beta chain) and its context. This clonotype was observed at least ten times. The specificity of this receptor is unknown. No base-level quality is on record; no much larger clone is a single base apart. Sample time point, as interpreted from the label and publication: pre-sensitization, week 0. Taken with the paper, the label for treatment or condition translates to: therapeutic diphenylcyclopropenone sensitization with weekly scalp DPC. Blood at each patch-test visit was drawn before the patch test was applied. To be eligible, patients had to be aged 18 to 70, diagnosed with alopecia and judged suitable for DPC therapy, while pregnant patients were excluded. Total RNA was isolated from unfractionated whole blood collected in Tempus Blood RNA tubes. The CDR3 covers 16 residues, taking in both the cysteine and the phenylalanine. CDR3 DNA only is kept here, 48 bases in frame from base 1. Reading the germline V gene gives CDR1 MNHEY and CDR2 SVGEGT. V is cut back by 6 bases and J by 8 bases, with 16 bases in the junction unmatched.

The method was RACE. Sequenced on a NextSeq 500. During library preparation, unique molecular identifiers were attached to individual cDNA molecules so that TCRs could be counted in a quantitative, reproducible way. Both TCR alpha and TCR beta chains were sequenced from each blood RNA sample. The study's processing was this. Samples had a median of approximately 96,000 TCRs, with a range from roughly 20,000 to 690,600. The Decombinator software suite was used to annotate the V, J and CDR3 of the TCR reads. Every sample was subsampled to the same number of TCRs (28,000) for the PS versus PT1 abundance plots. Expanded TCRs were defined as absent before sensitization and observed at least eight times at the 2-week time point. Starting from the raw public reads, TCRdb applied fastp trimming at Q25, assembled clones with MiXCR and retained in-frame beta chains. Each record represents a unique CDR3 protein, reported with the most common genes and DNA among its rows. The V and J calls shown here were made by TCRdb, not taken from the authors' results. This sample holds around 260,000 distinct CDR3 sequences; approximately 8.4% were observed only once. The ten biggest clones cover approximately 2.3% of the sample.

The data originate from a study of human T cells and chemical hapten exposure (dated by TCRdb to about 2021). Context from the whole study: For sensitization, 2% DPC in acetone was applied to a roughly 2 cm by roughly 2 cm area of upper inner arm skin. Throughout the approximately 22-week study period, patients were also given weekly therapeutic DPC doses on the scalp. Patch testing was performed on the upper back with Finn chambers containing 0.01% DPC, and the patch tests were scored after 6 days according to International Contact Dermatitis Research Group standards. The mostly female patient cohort included alopecia areata with under or over 50% scalp involvement, alopecia totalis and alopecia universalis. Libraries were combined into a pool for sequencing, and differences in TCR yield between samples came mainly from small differences in library volumes within the pool. The study tracked peripheral blood TCR repertoire changes in vivo during primary and secondary sensitization to the hapten diphenylcyclopropenone (DPC) in alopecia patients. Patient blood was sampled pre-sensitization (week 0) and at 2, 6 and about 24 weeks after DPC sensitization. Some 29 alopecia patients gave blood for TCR sequencing at one to four time points (pre-sensitization, 2, 6 and 24 weeks).

Paper-wide results and their limitations: DPC sensitization did not change how many TCRs were above 1 in 1000 frequency, and no evidence was found of alterations in global repertoire structure. Because every patient had alopecia, a presumed autoimmune disease, the patients' immune response might differ from that of healthy individuals. Repeated subsampling changed both the strength of the expansion versus patch-test correlation and the threshold at which that correlation became significant. The number of PT1 expanded TCRs positively correlated with patch test score, significant at thresholds 8, 16 and 32 but not 4. Compared with pre-sensitization or healthy control sets, expanded TCRs formed significantly more large CDR3 similarity clusters, which is consistent with antigen-driven responses.

The sample consisted of whole blood, taken in connection with sensitization to the hapten diphenylcyclopropenone (DPC). Recombination linked TRBV6-2 or TRBV6-3 to TRBJ2-1; 7 nucleotides in the junction match TRBD2. The TCR sequence derives from a woman aged 40 to 49 with alopecia areata. Some clones in this sample may be carry-over from other donors' samples. Here the CDR3 is given as CASRRGGGGPDYEQFF. The nucleotide sequence is given as TGTGCCAGCAGAAGGGGTGGGGGAGGGCCCGACTATGAGCAGTTCTTC.